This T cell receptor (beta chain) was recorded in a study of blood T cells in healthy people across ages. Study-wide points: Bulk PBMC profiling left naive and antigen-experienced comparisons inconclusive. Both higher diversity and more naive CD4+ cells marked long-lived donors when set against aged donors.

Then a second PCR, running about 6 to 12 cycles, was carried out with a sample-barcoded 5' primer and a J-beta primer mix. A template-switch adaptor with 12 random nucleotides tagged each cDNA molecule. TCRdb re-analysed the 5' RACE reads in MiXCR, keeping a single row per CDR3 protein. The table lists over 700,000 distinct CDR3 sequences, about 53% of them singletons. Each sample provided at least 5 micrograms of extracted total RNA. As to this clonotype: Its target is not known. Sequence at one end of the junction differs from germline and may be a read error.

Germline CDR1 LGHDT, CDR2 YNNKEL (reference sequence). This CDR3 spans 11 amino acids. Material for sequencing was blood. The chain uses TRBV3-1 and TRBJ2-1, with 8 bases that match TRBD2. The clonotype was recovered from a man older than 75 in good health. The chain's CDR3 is CTSKSTGLVFF. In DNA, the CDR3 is TGTACCAGCAAATCCACGGGACTAGTGTTCTTC.